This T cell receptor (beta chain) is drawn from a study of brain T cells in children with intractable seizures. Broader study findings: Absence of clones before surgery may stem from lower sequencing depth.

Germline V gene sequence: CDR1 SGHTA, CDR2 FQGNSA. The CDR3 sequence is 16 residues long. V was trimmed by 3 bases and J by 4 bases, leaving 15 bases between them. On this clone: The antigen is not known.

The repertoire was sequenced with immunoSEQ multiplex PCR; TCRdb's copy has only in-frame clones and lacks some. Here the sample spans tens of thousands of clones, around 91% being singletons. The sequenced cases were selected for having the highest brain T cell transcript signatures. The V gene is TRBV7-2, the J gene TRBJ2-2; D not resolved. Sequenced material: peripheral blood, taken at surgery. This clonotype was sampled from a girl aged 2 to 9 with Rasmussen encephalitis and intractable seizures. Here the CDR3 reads CASSFRLSTSTGELFF. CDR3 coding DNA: TGTGCCAGCAGCTTTAGACTTAGCACTTCCACCGGGGAGCTGTTTTTT.